A single sample gave rise to the 14 T cell receptor beta chains below, sequenced in a study of blood T cell repertoires in COVID-19. The data were produced by immunoSEQ multiplex PCR, yet TCRdb's version contains in-frame clones alone and is incomplete. Among around 170,000 clones listed, around four fifths were seen once. The sample consisted of peripheral blood. The source is a woman aged 65 to 85 with COVID-19, enrolled during active disease.

This chain links TRBV30 with TRBJ2-1; 7 bases match TRBD2. The CDR3 spans 13 residues. In germline, CDR1 is GTSNPN, CDR2 SVGIG (reference sequence). V was pared by 0 bases and J by 9 bases, with 5 bases of the junction left unmatched. This chain's CDR3 is CAWSVRDYLEQFF. DNA for the CDR3: TGTGCCTGGAGTGTACGGGACTACCTTGAGCAGTTCTTC.

The chain employs TRBV19 and TRBJ1-5; 8 nucleotides match TRBD1. The CDR3 is 18 amino acids. Per the germline V gene, CDR1 is LNHDA and CDR2 is SQIVND (reference sequence). V trimming: 8 bases; J trimming: 0 bases; junction bases outside the gene matches: 15. The CDR3 sequence is CASRTRSGGRYSNQPQHF. CDR3 in DNA: TGTGCCAGTCGAACCCGTTCAGGGGGCCGGTATAGCAATCAGCCCCAGCATTTT.

This clone came up once. The chain uses TRBV9 and TRBJ2-7, with D perhaps matching TRBD2 (5 bases). The CDR3 extends over 16 amino acids. Germline V lookup: CDR1 SGDLS, CDR2 YYNGEE. V was clipped by 0 bases and J by 2 bases, with 15 bases between them. The CDR3 loop is CASSVDPGRSTYEQYF. The CDR3 DNA follows: TGTGCCAGCAGCGTAGATCCGGGAAGGTCCACCTACGAGCAGTACTTC.

A note on this clone: A read error may produce the germline difference seen at one junction end. CDR3 sequence reads: CASSIQGANSEAFF. DNA of the CDR3: TGTGCCAGTAGTATACAGGGGGCTAACAGTGAAGCTTTCTTT. J is TRBJ1-1 and V is TRBV19, with 8 bases that match TRBD1. CDR1 and CDR2 from the germline V gene are LNHDA and SQIVND (reference sequence). The CDR3 covers 14 residues.

This chain uses TRBV27 with TRBJ1-1; the D is unclear. From germline, CDR1 is MNHEY and CDR2 SMNVEV (reference sequence). Trimming took off 6 bases at V and 6 bases at J, with 14 bases between the two ends. CDR3 size: 13 residues. The CDR3 DNA follows: TGTGCCAGCAGCCTCCCTCAGGCCTCTGAAGCTTTCTTT. Its translation: CASSLPQASEAFF.

This chain joins TRBV2 and TRBJ2-7; D might be TRBD2 (6 bases). The length of the CDR3 is 16 residues. Trimming stripped 6 bases from V and 0 bases from J, with 18 bases between. In germline, CDR1 is SNHLY, CDR2 FYNNEI. The CDR3 spells CASSGQVSGLSYEQYF. The CDR3 DNA follows: TGTGCCAGCAGCGGACAAGTTAGCGGCCTCTCCTACGAGCAGTACTTC.

The chain combines TRBV5-1 with TRBJ2-7; 9 bases fit TRBD2. Germline values: CDR1 SGHRS, CDR2 YFSETQ. CDR3 length: 19 amino acids. J lost 2 bases, V lost 0 bases, and 15 bases had no gene match. For the CDR3, the DNA is TGCGCCAGCAGCTTGGGGCCCAAGGGTGCGGGAGGGTTAACCTACGAGCAGTACTTC. It specifies CASSLGPKGAGGLTYEQYF.

As for this clone: Additional DNA sequences in this sample encode the identical CDR3. The V gene is TRBV18, the J gene TRBJ2-5; 10 bases agree with TRBD1. Germline V gene sequence: CDR1 KGHSH, CDR2 LQKENI. The CDR3 runs to 14 residues. The trim removed 2 bases at V and 5 bases at J, leaving 2 bases unmatched. CDR3 region: CASSPGDRGETQYF. The DNA for the CDR3 is TGTGCCAGCTCACCAGGGGACAGGGGTGAGACCCAGTACTTC.

J is TRBJ2-7 and V is TRBV7-2, with D maybe TRBD2 (6 bases). The length of the CDR3 is 16 residues. Trimming pared 1 base from V and 4 bases from J, leaving 17 bases between. Germline CDR1 and CDR2: SGHTA and FQGNSA. Here the CDR3 DNA reads TGTGCCAGCAGCTTAGGGAATCCCGGGAGCCGATACGAGCAGTACTTC. Amino acid sequence: CASSLGNPGSRYEQYF.

The J gene is TRBJ1-1, the V gene TRBV5-1; 7 bases line up with TRBD1. Losses at the gene ends were 4 bases for V and 1 base for J; bases not matched to a gene: 4. CDR1 and CDR2 (germline): SGHRS, YFSETQ. CDR3 length equals 14 residues. The DNA of the CDR3 is TGCGCCAGCAGCACAGACAGGGAGAACACTGAAGCTTTCTTT. Translating it yields CASSTDRENTEAFF.

The chain couples TRBV25-1 to TRBJ2-5; tentatively, D is TRBD2 (5 bases). The CDR3 has 14 amino acids. The germline gives CDR1 MGHDK, CDR2 SYGVNS. V lost 1 base and J 5 bases, leaving 11 bases between the germline ends. CDR3 bases: TGTGCCAGCAGTGAATTTGTCGGGGTTGAGACCCAGTACTTC. Its translation is CASSEFVGVETQYF.

This clone appeared a few times. The rearrangement links TRBV9 to TRBJ2-5, with 7 positions matching TRBD2. Germline-derived CDR1 and CDR2 are SGDLS and YYNGEE. The V segment lost 4 bases and the J segment 0 bases; nucleotides outside the gene matches: 6. The CDR3 loop spans 15 amino acids. The DNA for the CDR3 is TGTGCCAGCAGCCGGACTAGTATGGACCAAGAGACCCAGTACTTC. Its protein product is CASSRTSMDQETQYF.

The chain carries TRBV2 and TRBJ1-6; TRBD1 aligns across 9 bases. V shed 6 bases, J shed 7 bases, and the junction held 4 bases outside the gene matches. Per germline, CDR1 SNHLY and CDR2 FYNNEI. The CDR3 is made up of 14 amino acids. CDR3: CASRQGASNSPLHF. CDR3 DNA sequence: TGTGCCAGCAGACAGGGGGCTTCCAATTCACCCCTCCACTTT. Full variable domain (missing parts from reference TRBV2 and TRBJ1-6): EPEVTQTPSHQVTQMGQEVILRCVPISNHLYFYWYRQILGQKVEFLVSFYNNEISEKSEIFDDQFSVERPDGSNFTLKIRSTKLEDSAMYFCASRQGASNSPLHFGNGTRLTVT.

The table lists this clone with a few counts. The identical CDR3 is also encoded by other nucleotide sequences in the sample. The chain recombines TRBV19 with TRBJ2-7; TRBD2 aligns across 12 bases. J gave up 6 bases and V 4 bases, and 7 bases lay outside the gene matches. Germline V gives CDR1 LNHDA, CDR2 SQIVND (reference sequence). This CDR3 spans 15 amino acids. The CDR3 bases are TGTGCCAGTAGTACCCTAGCGGGAGGGCCCGGCGAGCAGTACTTC. It yields the protein CASSTLAGGPGEQYF. Together with reference TRBV19 and TRBJ2-7, the CDR3 gives the full variable domain: DGGITQSPKYLFRKEGQNVTLSCEQNLNHDAMYWYRQDPGQGLRLIYYSQIVNDFQKGDIAEGYSVSREKKESFPLTVTSAQKNPTAFYLCASSTLAGGPGEQYFGPGTRLTVT.